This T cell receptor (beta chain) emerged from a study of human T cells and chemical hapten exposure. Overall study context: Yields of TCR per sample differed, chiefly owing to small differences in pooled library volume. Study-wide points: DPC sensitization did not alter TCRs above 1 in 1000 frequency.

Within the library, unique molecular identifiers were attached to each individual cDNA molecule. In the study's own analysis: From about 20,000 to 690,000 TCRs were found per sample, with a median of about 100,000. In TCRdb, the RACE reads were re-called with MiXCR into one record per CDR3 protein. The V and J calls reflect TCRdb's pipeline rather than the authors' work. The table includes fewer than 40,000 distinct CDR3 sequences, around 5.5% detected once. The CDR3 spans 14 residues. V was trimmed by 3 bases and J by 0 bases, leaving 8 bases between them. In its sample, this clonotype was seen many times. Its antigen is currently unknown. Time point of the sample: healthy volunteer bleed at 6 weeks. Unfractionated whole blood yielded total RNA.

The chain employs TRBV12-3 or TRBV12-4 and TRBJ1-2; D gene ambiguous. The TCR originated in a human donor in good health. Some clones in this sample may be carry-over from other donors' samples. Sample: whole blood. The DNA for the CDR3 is TGTGCCAGCAGTTTGTGGGGATCTAACTATGGCTACACCTTC. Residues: CASSLWGSNYGYTF.